One T cell receptor (beta chain) is described in this entry. Its antigen is unidentified. The entry originates in a study of T cell responses to AZD1222 COVID-19 vaccine. Using immunoSEQ multiplex PCR, the repertoire was profiled, and TCRdb retains in-frame clones only, with some absent. The sample yields over 95,000 clones, about nine tenths seen once. With V trimmed by 5 bases and J by 11 bases, 9 bases remained unmatched. The germline V gene has CDR1 WSHSY and CDR2 SAAADI. This CDR3 comprises 13 residues. Study-wide points: There were mostly white British donors and more females than males, and clonal diversity was possibly underestimated. CD4 TCRs covered the whole spike, strongest at regions 160-218 and 743-854. At baseline, seropositivity was found in only a handful of AZD1222 recipients.

This specimen was peripheral blood, taken 28 days after the second AZD1222 dose. The sequence derives from an adult who received the AZD1222 COVID-19 vaccine. The chain combines TRBV10-2 with TRBJ2-3; 8 nucleotides align to TRBD2. The CDR3 reads CASSMQSGLGQYF. In nucleotides, the CDR3 is TGCGCCAGCAGTATGCAGTCGGGACTAGGGCAGTATTTT.